This T cell receptor beta chain came from a study of blood T cell repertoires in COVID-19 (dated by TCRdb to between 2020 and 2021). A note on the overall study: Collaborator samples came from the United States, Italy and Spain and covered acute and convalescent phases of COVID-19. The prospective study material was composed of cDNA or gDNA derived from T cells, B-cell-depleted T cells, or PBMCs. The dataset comprised deeply sampled blood TCRbeta repertoires from subjects exposed to, actively infected with, or recovered from COVID-19. A freely available public database, intended as a resource for researchers studying the immune response to SARS-CoV-2, is where the repertoires were released. The samples were drawn from the first 160 participants of the ongoing ImmuneRACE study and from 950 to 1,500 subjects provided by 6 global collaborators. The sample metadata nearly always contained a de-identified subject ID, COVID-19 status, age in years and sex. HLA class I and class II types, where available, came from metadata supplied by the sample provider rather than from assay-based typing. General findings and caveats noted by the study authors: How much clinical and demographic metadata was included differed by source and by participant, and the metadata was provided uncurated.

The immunoSEQ Assay, a bias-controlled multiplex PCR, was used to amplify TCRbeta CDR3 regions from genomic DNA. The original pipeline was this. The number of nucleated cells in each sample was estimated by amplification of reference gene primers within the assay. Sequence reads were collapsed and filtered to measure the absolute abundance of every unique TCRbeta CDR3 rearrangement. For each sample, productive Simpson clonality was calculated by taking the square root of Simpson's diversity index across productive rearrangements. As stored in TCRdb, this immuneACCESS dataset retains in-frame rearrangements with V and J assigned. A fraction of the clones does not appear; measured against another copy, unresolved V genes explain less than half of the discrepancy, and the remainder lacks a known reason. V and J calls and clone size come straight from that table; D and trimming were deduced from the DNA. The sample records 200,000 to 250,000 clones, approximately 86% of which are singletons. The ten most abundant clones make up just under 6.5% of the sample.

In the case of this clone: Its antigen remains undetermined. No base quality values were provided; no much bigger clone lies one nucleotide off.

Participants in the prospective study were aged roughly 18 to 89 years, lived in some 24 United States geographic areas, and enrolled through a virtual design. To assign participants to cohorts, the prospective study relied on clinical history that participants themselves reported in a screening survey and a study questionnaire. In the prospective study, mobile phlebotomists collected whole blood, serum and a nasopharyngeal or oropharyngeal swab from each participant. Over an approximately two-month period, participants in the prospective study had the option of providing additional blood draws and questionnaires. Before DNA extraction, blood samples from the prospective study were shipped at room temperature or frozen. CDR3 length: 14 amino acids, cysteine to phenylalanine. Only the CDR3 portion is preserved as DNA: 42 bases, with reading frame beginning at the first base. V is shortened by 1 base, J by 4 bases, and the region joining them spans 13 bases. In the germline V gene (reference sequence), CDR1 corresponds to GTSNPN and CDR2 to SVGIG.

This TCR was recovered from a woman aged 25 to 39 with acute COVID-19. Sequenced material: PBMCs or T cells enriched from blood (not recorded which). The chain links TRBV30 with TRBJ1-2; the D gene is possibly TRBD1, with 6 bases matching. This receptor has the CDR3 CAWSEGGLSYGYTF. The nucleotide sequence is TGTGCCTGGAGTGAGGGGGGGCTTAGCTATGGCTACACCTTC.